The present TCR beta chain was sequenced within a study of lymphopenia after photon versus proton radiotherapy. Broader study findings: Post-nadir diversity loss with photons came from oligoclonal expansion, particularly CD8+ Temra cells. Post-nadir TCR diversity decline inversely tracked overall survival among those who died.

Per germline, CDR1 MNHEY and CDR2 SVGAGI. After removal of 11 bases from V and 5 bases from J, the junction contained 5 bases not matched to a gene. This CDR3 has 11 amino acids. Profiling relied on immunoSEQ multiplex PCR, and the TCRdb table lists in-frame clones only, not all of them. This table has about 20,000 clones, 92% appearing once. The table lists this clone with a few counts. No antigen is known for it. The chain combines TRBV6-5 with TRBJ1-2; 7 positions agree with TRBD1. The receptor's source is a woman aged 40 to 55 with cholangiocarcinoma. The sequenced sample was peripheral blood, obtained from a patient treated with photon-based radiotherapy. CDR3 DNA sequence: TGTGCCGTGCTGACAGGGTATGGCTACACCTTC. Protein product: CAVLTGYGYTF.